Shown below are 24 T cell receptor beta chains from a single sample sequenced in a study of cytomegalovirus exposure and HLA in healthy donors. Primers for the PCR totalled 60 Vbeta and 13 Jbeta. Measured with immunoSEQ multiplex PCR; TCRdb has only the in-frame clones, and not every one. The sample includes about 140,000 clones, 70% to 80% of them seen just once. Sequenced input: PBMCs. The receptors stem from a female donor in good health and CMV-seronegative.

The chain carries TRBV30 and TRBJ2-7; no clear D gene. This CDR3 comprises 12 residues. Deletions cut 6 bases from V and 4 bases from J, with 13 bases between. Per germline, CDR1 GTSNPN and CDR2 SVGIG (reference sequence). DNA of the CDR3: TGTGCCTGCAATGGGCTATCATACGAGCAGTACTTC. Protein sequence: CACNGLSYEQYF. Complete variable domain (other parts from reference TRBV30 and TRBJ2-7): SQTIHQWPATLVQPVGSPLSLECTVEGTSNPNLYWYRQAAGRGLQLLFYSVGIGQISSEVPQNLSASRPQDRQFILSSKKLLLSDSGFYLCACNGLSYEQYFGPGTRLTVT.

The chain recombines TRBV7-2 with TRBJ2-7; 10 nucleotides agree with TRBD1. V was pared by 1 base and J by 2 bases, with 2 bases of the junction left unmatched. The CDR3 has 15 amino acids. Germline CDR1 reads SGHTA; CDR2 reads FQGNSA. The CDR3 coding sequence is TGTGCCAGCAGCTTAGTTGGACAGGGGGCCTACGAGCAGTACTTC. Its translation: CASSLVGQGAYEQYF.

The chain joins TRBV4-2 to TRBJ2-1; TRBD2 matches 10 bases. Trimming removed 3 bases from V and 6 bases from J; junction bases left unmatched: 5. The germline gives CDR1 LGHNA, CDR2 YNFKEQ. The CDR3 is 15 amino acids. CDR3 amino acids: CASSHTLAGLNEQFF. The CDR3 nucleotides are TGTGCCAGCAGCCATACACTAGCGGGGCTCAATGAGCAGTTCTTC.

This clone appeared once. CDR3 region: CAISESGGQQAEQFF. CDR3 bases: TGTGCCATCAGTGAGTCGGGGGGGCAACAAGCTGAGCAGTTCTTC. The chain joins TRBV10-3 to TRBJ2-1, with D possibly TRBD2 on 7 matching bases. The ends were cut back, 0 bases at V and 9 bases at J, with 15 bases in the middle. This CDR3 region has 15 residues. Germline-derived CDR1 and CDR2 are ENHRY and SYGVKD.

This rearrangement joins TRBV7-8 to TRBJ1-2; TRBD1 matches at 8 bases. The CDR3 consists of 14 residues. From germline, CDR1 is SGHVS and CDR2 FQNEAQ. J was trimmed by 8 bases and V by 5 bases; bases with no gene match: 10. The CDR3 DNA is TGTGCCAGCAGCCGCCGGGACAGGTCCTCAGGCTACACCTTC. Residues: CASSRRDRSSGYTF.

CDR3 nucleotide sequence: TGCGCCAGCAGCATCACCGTTGGACAGGGGGACTCCTACGAGCAGTACTTC. Residues: CASSITVGQGDSYEQYF. The genes are TRBV5-1 and TRBJ2-7; 10 bases match TRBD1. This CDR3 is 17 amino acids long. V dropped 4 bases and J dropped 0; count of bases not matched to a gene: 10. Germline loops: CDR1 SGHRS, CDR2 YFSETQ.

The rearrangement uses TRBV21-1 and TRBJ1-5; TRBD1 is taken as the D call from the table, unchecked against the DNA. TRBV21-1 is a known pseudogene. This CDR3 is 18 amino acids long. The CDR3 DNA is TGTGCCACCGGGATCCGGGACAGGCGATCCTATAGCAATCAGCCCCAGCATTTT. It encodes CATGIRDRRSYSNQPQHF.

The chain joins TRBV7-2 to TRBJ1-1; 10 bases map to TRBD1. J lost 5 bases, V lost 5 bases, and 14 bases had no gene match. The germline V gene encodes CDR1 SGHTA and CDR2 FQGNSA. This CDR3 has 17 residues. CDR3 DNA: TGTGCCAGCAGCCCCTTATGGGACAGGGGCCGTAGGACTGAAGCTTTCTTT. Its translation is CASSPLWDRGRRTEAFF.

CDR3 region: CSVLAGGGGEQYF. Here the CDR3 DNA reads TGCAGCGTCCTAGCGGGAGGGGGTGGCGAGCAGTACTTC. The genes are TRBV29-1 and TRBJ2-7; 12 nucleotides match TRBD2. This CDR3 has 13 residues. Trimming at V came to 6 bases and at J to 6 bases, leaving 6 bases not matched to a gene. The germline V gene has CDR1 SQVTM and CDR2 ANQGSEA.

The CDR3 reads CASSPFRVGLDGYTF. CDR3 DNA: TGTGCCAGCAGTCCTTTCCGGGTCGGTCTTGATGGCTACACCTTC. The chain uses TRBV27 and TRBJ1-2; D is uncertain. The germline V gene has CDR1 MNHEY and CDR2 SMNVEV (reference sequence). V shed 5 bases and J shed 6 bases, with 19 bases lying between them. The CDR3 contains 15 residues.

The chain recombines TRBV4-1 with TRBJ1-4; tentatively, D is TRBD1 (5 bases). The CDR3 runs 11 residues. V was shortened by 5 bases and J by 7 bases, with 5 bases between the two germline ends. The germline gives CDR1 MGHRA, CDR2 YSYEKL. The CDR3 DNA is TGCGCCAGCAGCAGGGGTGAAAAACTGTTTTTT. Protein sequence: CASSRGEKLFF.

CDR3 sequence (DNA): TGCGCCAGCAGCCTGGGGGATAACTCCCGGGGCACTGAAGCTTTCTTT. Its protein product is CASSLGDNSRGTEAFF. The chain combines TRBV5-1 with TRBJ1-1; tentatively, D is TRBD1 (5 bases). Germline assignment: CDR1 SGHRS and CDR2 YFSETQ. The CDR3 sequence is 16 residues long. V was trimmed by 4 bases and J by 4 bases, leaving 20 bases between them.

This chain connects TRBV19 to TRBJ1-5; 7 bases agree with TRBD1. The CDR3 loop spans 14 amino acids. Germline assignment: CDR1 LNHDA and CDR2 SQIVND (reference sequence). Trimming at V came to 5 bases and at J to 4 bases, leaving 5 bases not matched to a gene. The CDR3 loop reads CASSQGGVNQPQHF. The DNA of the CDR3 is TGTGCCAGTAGTCAGGGGGGCGTTAATCAGCCCCAGCATTTT.

CDR3 DNA sequence: TGTGCCACCAGCAGAGATGGGGGGGCCCGGAACACTGAAGCTTTCTTT. This codes for CATSRDGGARNTEAFF. This chain joins TRBV15 and TRBJ1-1, with D perhaps matching TRBD1 (6 bases). The CDR3 covers 16 residues. Germline lookup yields CDR1 LNHNV and CDR2 YYDKDF (reference sequence). Trimming took off 0 bases at V and 1 base at J, with 12 bases between the two ends.

The J gene is TRBJ2-5, the V gene TRBV2; D may be TRBD2 (5 bases). Trimming pared 6 bases from V and 4 bases from J, leaving 9 bases between. This CDR3 has 12 amino acids. CDR1 is SNHLY, CDR2 FYNNEI, per germline. The CDR3, as DNA: TGTGCCAGCAGGGCAGGAGGAGAGACCCAGTACTTC. It specifies CASRAGGETQYF.

This clone was counted at least ten times. The chain recombines TRBV5-1 with TRBJ1-1; D is undetermined. Trimming pared 6 bases from V and 3 bases from J, leaving 15 bases between. The CDR3 totals 14 residues. Per germline, CDR1 SGHRS and CDR2 YFSETQ. As DNA, the CDR3 is TGCGCCAGCACAACGGAAGAGGGTGACACTGAAGCTTTCTTT. This encodes CASTTEEGDTEAFF.

V gene TRBV18 combines with J gene TRBJ1-1; TRBD1 agrees at 11 bases. V dropped 5 bases and J dropped 1; count of bases not matched to a gene: 0. The CDR3 has 14 residues. Germline V gene lookup returns CDR1 KGHSH and CDR2 LQKENI. CDR3 loop: CASSGTGGNTEAFF. CDR3 bases: TGTGCCAGCTCAGGGACAGGGGGGAACACTGAAGCTTTCTTT.

This clone was detected a few times. The chain recombines TRBV5-1 with TRBJ2-2; 8 nucleotides line up with TRBD1. CDR3 length: 14 residues. The germline CDR1 and CDR2 sequences are SGHRS and YFSETQ. V shed 5 bases, J shed 0 bases, and the junction held 0 bases outside the gene matches. CDR3 sequence: CASRQGANTGELFF. Written as DNA, the CDR3 is TGCGCCAGCAGACAGGGGGCGAACACCGGGGAGCTGTTTTTT.

The chain recombines TRBV7-2 with TRBJ2-1; D is perhaps TRBD2 (6 bases). Trimming took off 4 bases at V and 7 bases at J, with 11 bases between the two ends. The CDR3 is 13 amino acids. The germline V gene has CDR1 SGHTA and CDR2 FQGNSA. Here the CDR3 DNA reads TGTGCCAGCAGCTCGGGACTTTTAAATGAGCAGTTCTTC. This encodes CASSSGLLNEQFF.

This chain links TRBV11-3 with TRBJ2-1; 8 nucleotides align to TRBD2. The CDR3 spans 16 residues. The ends lost 6 bases at V and 0 bases at J; junction bases unmatched: 7. The germline V gene encodes CDR1 SGHNT and CDR2 YENEEA. The CDR3 DNA reads TGTGCCAGCAGTTTAACTAGCGGTAGCTCCTACAATGAGCAGTTCTTC. This encodes CASSLTSGSSYNEQFF. Looking up the rest from reference TRBV11-3 and TRBJ2-1 gives the full variable domain: EAGVVQSPRYKIIEKKQPVAFWCNPISGHNTLYWYLQNLGQGPELLIRYENEEAVDDSQLPKDRFSAERLKGVDSTLKIQPAELGDSAVYLCASSLTSGSSYNEQFFGPGTRLTVL.

The V call is TRBV15, the J call TRBJ1-3; tentatively, D is TRBD1 (6 bases). Germline V gene data show CDR1 as LNHNV and CDR2 as YYDKDF (reference sequence). Trimming took 1 base from V and 4 from J, leaving 8 bases between them. CDR3 length: 14 amino acids. The CDR3 sequence is CATSRGTAGNTIYF. In DNA form, the CDR3 reads TGTGCCACCAGCAGAGGGACAGCAGGAAACACCATATATTTT.

The genes are TRBV19 and TRBJ2-7, with TRBD1 as a possible D gene (6 bases). Germline loops: CDR1 LNHDA, CDR2 SQIVND (reference sequence). The CDR3 length is 14 residues. V lost 7 bases to trimming and J lost 0 bases, with 13 bases between them. CDR3: CASTRTRGSYEQYF. CDR3 nucleotide sequence: TGTGCCAGTACCCGGACCAGGGGCTCCTACGAGCAGTACTTC.

The chain recombines TRBV5-4 with TRBJ2-7, with 11 bases matching TRBD1. The CDR3 sequence is 15 residues long. Germline CDR1 SGHNT, CDR2 YYREEE (reference sequence). V was pared by 5 bases and J by 0 bases, with 4 bases of the junction left unmatched. CDR3 in DNA: TGTGCCAGCAGTCGGGACAGGGGGATCTCCTACGAGCAGTACTTC. Amino acid sequence: CASSRDRGISYEQYF.

The chain carries TRBV9 and TRBJ1-6; tentatively, D is TRBD1 (5 bases). The CDR3 has 15 amino acids. Germline-derived CDR1 and CDR2 are SGDLS and YYNGEE. The ends were cut back, 4 bases at V and 1 base at J, with 9 bases in the middle. The CDR3 DNA reads as TGTGCCAGCAGCACAGGAGCTTCCTATAATTCACCCCTCCACTTT. Protein: CASSTGASYNSPLHF.